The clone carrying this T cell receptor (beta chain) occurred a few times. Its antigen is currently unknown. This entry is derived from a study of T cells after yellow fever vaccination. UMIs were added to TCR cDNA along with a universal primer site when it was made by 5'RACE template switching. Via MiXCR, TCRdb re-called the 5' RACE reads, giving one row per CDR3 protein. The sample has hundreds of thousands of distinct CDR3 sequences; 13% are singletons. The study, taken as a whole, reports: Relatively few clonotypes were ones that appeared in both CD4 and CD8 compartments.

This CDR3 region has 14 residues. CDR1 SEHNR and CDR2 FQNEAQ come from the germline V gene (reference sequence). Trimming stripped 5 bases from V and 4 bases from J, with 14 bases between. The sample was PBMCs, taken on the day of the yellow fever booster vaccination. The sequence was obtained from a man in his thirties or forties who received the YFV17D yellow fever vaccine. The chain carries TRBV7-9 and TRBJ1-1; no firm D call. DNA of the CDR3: TGTGCCAGCAGCATTTCAGCCGACGTCACTGAAGCTTTCTTT. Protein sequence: CASSISADVTEAFF.